Sequencing of this TCR beta chain was carried out in a study of pediatric ulcerative colitis. On this clone: Its target is unknown.

Libraries were prepared by immunoSEQ multiplex PCR; TCRdb keeps only in-frame clonotypes and omits some of them. Here the sample spans 54,000 or so clones, around 87% being singletons. Study results and limitations: Rectal repertoires separated controls, mild-moderate and acute severe colitis. This repertoire reflects total lymphocytes rather than subpopulations like regulatory T cells. No controls had the two rectal clonotypes shared by ulcerative colitis patients.

The CDR3 consists of 16 residues. Per germline, CDR1 LNHDA and CDR2 SQIVND (reference sequence). Trimming removed 7 bases from V and 0 bases from J, with 13 bases in between. The blood sample was taken during the colonoscopy visit. This chain joins TRBV19 and TRBJ2-6; D possibly matches TRBD1 or TRBD2 (5 bases each). The clonotype comes from a boy between 10 and 17 years old who was a control in a study of pediatric ulcerative colitis. Sequenced sample: blood. CDR3 nucleotide sequence: TGTGCCAGTACTCTCAGTGGGACCTCTGGGGCCAACGTCCTGACTTTC. Residues: CASTLSGTSGANVLTF.